Listed here are 15 T cell receptor beta chains from one sample, sequenced in a study of shared clonotypes between healthy human individuals. Naivety among CD8 cells was defined by CD45RO negativity and positive CCR7 selection, thereby excluding terminally differentiated effector memory CD45RA+ cells. Sequenced by immunoSEQ multiplex PCR; TCRdb stores in-frame clones only, minus some. This repertoire shows fewer than 850,000 clones, 96% found once; its top ten account for about 0.25%. The sample was naive CD8+ T cells sorted from blood. The receptor set was obtained from a man aged 30 to 39 in good health.

The chain links TRBV4-1 to TRBJ2-2; no firm D call. The CDR3 runs 13 residues. Germline V gene data show CDR1 as MGHRA and CDR2 as YSYEKL. V was cut by 3 bases and J by 3 bases, with 5 bases left in between. The CDR3 region has the DNA TGCGCCAGCAGCCATGAATACACCGGGGAGCTGTTTTTT. It specifies CASSHEYTGELFF.

CDR3 amino acids: CASSLRTESYEQYF. The CDR3 nucleotides read TGTGCCAGCAGCCTACGGACGGAGTCCTACGAGCAGTACTTC. The chain combines TRBV9 with TRBJ2-7; the D is unclear. This CDR3 region has 14 residues. Trimming left V 4 bases short and J 1 base short, with 12 bases between. The germline gives CDR1 SGDLS, CDR2 YYNGEE.

The chain combines TRBV9 with TRBJ2-3; 13 bases are a match to TRBD2. CDR1 SGDLS and CDR2 YYNGEE come from the germline V gene. The J segment lost 0 bases and the V segment lost 3 bases, leaving 7 bases of the junction unmatched. CDR3 size: 18 residues. In nucleotides, the CDR3 is TGTGCCAGCAGCGCGGGGACTAGCGGGGTCTCTAGCACAGATACGCAGTATTTT. It translates to CASSAGTSGVSSTDTQYF.

To note about this clone: Other DNA sequences within the sample encode an identical CDR3. The V call is TRBV11-3, the J call TRBJ2-2; D is unresolved. Germline V gives CDR1 SGHNT, CDR2 YENEEA. Trimming removed 5 bases from V and 1 base from J, with 5 bases in between. This CDR3 has 13 residues. CDR3: CASSPRNTGELFF. DNA for the CDR3: TGTGCCAGCAGCCCCAGGAACACCGGGGAGCTGTTTTTT.

This clone was counted a single time. CDR3 sequence (DNA): TGTGCCAGCAGTTTAAACCCTAAATACGAGCAGTACTTC. This codes for CASSLNPKYEQYF. J is TRBJ2-7 and V is TRBV27, with D uncertain. With 2 bases removed from V and 4 bases from J, the gap between germline ends came to 9 bases. Germline assignment: CDR1 MNHEY and CDR2 SMNVEV (reference sequence). There are 13 residues in the CDR3.

The chain combines TRBV4-1 with TRBJ1-1, with TRBD1 matching over 7 bases. This CDR3 region has 16 residues. Germline CDR1 is MGHRA and CDR2 is YSYEKL. The J segment lost 1 base and the V segment lost 0 bases, leaving 5 bases of the junction unmatched. The CDR3 bases are TGCGCCAGCAGCCAAGATGGGGACAGAAGGAACACTGAAGCTTTCTTT. Translating gives CASSQDGDRRNTEAFF.

This clone was seen just once. The V and J genes are TRBV5-1 and TRBJ2-7, with D uncertain. CDR1 SGHRS and CDR2 YFSETQ come from the germline V gene. The CDR3 length is 14 residues. Trimming took off 2 bases at V and 2 bases at J, with 11 bases between the two ends. CDR3 loop: CASSFSTQTYEQYF. In DNA, the CDR3 is TGCGCCAGCAGCTTCTCCACACAAACCTACGAGCAGTACTTC.

The J gene is TRBJ2-1, the V gene TRBV29-1; TRBD2 might be the D (5 bases). CDR1 is SQVTM and CDR2 is ANQGSEA in the germline V gene. The CDR3 totals 13 residues. CDR3 DNA sequence: TGCGGCCTCGGAGCGGAATCCTACAATGAGCAGTTCTTC. This translates into CGLGAESYNEQFF.

This chain connects TRBV7-9 to TRBJ2-2; 8 bases match TRBD2. The trim removed 8 bases at V and 4 bases at J, leaving 6 bases unmatched. Germline values: CDR1 SEHNR, CDR2 FQNEAQ (reference sequence). This CDR3 spans 14 amino acids. The CDR3 loop reads CASSGGGTTGELFF. For the CDR3, the DNA is TGTGCCAGCTCTGGCGGGGGGACCACCGGGGAGCTGTTTTTT. Full variable domain (rest looked up from reference TRBV7-9 and TRBJ2-2): DTGVSQNPRHKITKRGQNVTFRCDPISEHNRLYWYRQTLGQGPEFLTYFQNEAQLEKSRLLSDRFSAERPKGSFSTLEIQRTEQGDSAMYLCASSGGGTTGELFFGEGSRLTVL.

The chain couples TRBV6-5 to TRBJ2-7; D perhaps matches TRBD1 (6 bases). Trimming left V 5 bases short and J 1 base short, with 15 bases between. Germline CDR1 and CDR2: MNHEY and SVGAGI. This CDR3 region has 15 residues. The CDR3 DNA reads as TGTGCCAGCAGTCAACCGGGACAAGCTTCCTACGAGCAGTACTTC. It specifies CASSQPGQASYEQYF.

The chain is built from TRBV15 and TRBJ1-1; 9 bases agree with TRBD1. CDR1 is LNHNV and CDR2 is YYDKDF in the germline V gene (reference sequence). The CDR3 covers 14 residues. After removal of 6 bases from V and 6 bases from J, the junction contained 8 bases not matched to a gene. The CDR3 sequence is CATRPGTGIPEAFF. The CDR3 region has the DNA TGTGCCACCAGACCCGGGACAGGGATTCCTGAAGCTTTCTTT.

The genes are TRBV18 and TRBJ2-7; a possible D gene is TRBD1 (6 bases). The V gene's germline CDR1 is KGHSH and CDR2 LQKENI. The V gene lost 5 bases and the J gene lost 1 base, with 9 bases spanning the gap. The CDR3 consists of 13 residues. The CDR3: CASSWTASYEQYF. The DNA of the CDR3 is TGTGCCAGCTCATGGACAGCGTCCTACGAGCAGTACTTC.

This chain connects TRBV14 to TRBJ1-2; D gene unclear. This CDR3 is 16 amino acids long. CDR1 is SGHDN, CDR2 FVKESK, per germline. Trimming left V 1 base short and J 8 bases short, with 20 bases between. CDR3 region: CASSQAPGLMGRGYTF. The CDR3, as DNA: TGTGCCAGCAGCCAAGCCCCCGGGTTGATGGGTAGAGGCTACACCTTC.

This chain uses TRBV7-9 with TRBJ2-6; D may be TRBD1 (6 bases). Between the trimmed V and J ends, which lost 4 bases and 0 bases, there was a span of 10 bases. The CDR3 covers 16 residues. Germline-derived CDR1 and CDR2 are SEHNR and FQNEAQ (reference sequence). CDR3 bases: TGTGCCAGCAGCTCCGACAGGTTCTCTGGGGCCAACGTCCTGACTTTC. It specifies CASSSDRFSGANVLTF.

This chain links TRBV6-5 with TRBJ2-5; tentative D call: TRBD2 (6 bases). Germline V lookup: CDR1 MNHEY, CDR2 SVGAGI. The V gene lost 8 bases and the J gene lost 5 bases, with 9 bases spanning the gap. The CDR3 is made up of 11 amino acids. CDR3 protein: CASGGRETQYF. The CDR3 region has the DNA TGTGCCAGCGGGGGGAGGGAGACCCAGTACTTC.